The 9 T cell receptor beta chains given below trace back to one sample, sequenced in a study of T-cell memory formation after mild COVID-19. A single record per CDR3 protein comes from TCRdb applying MiXCR to the 5' RACE reads. This table has hundreds of thousands of distinct CDR3 sequences, about 22% appearing once. The sequenced sample was PBMCs or a T cell subset sorted from them (not recorded which). The receptor set was obtained from an adult woman who had mild COVID-19 (a few samples of this study predate the infection). Cell type and time point are not known.

This clonotype occurred a few times. The chain is built from TRBV10-3 and TRBJ2-3; D not resolved. The CDR3 covers 12 residues. Germline lookup yields CDR1 ENHRY and CDR2 SYGVKD. V was pared by 7 bases and J by 4 bases, with 9 bases between. The CDR3 DNA is TGTGCCATCAATGTGGGTCCAGATACGCAGTATTTT. This gives the protein CAINVGPDTQYF.

V usage is TRBV11-3 and J usage is TRBJ2-7; TRBD2 might be the D (6 bases). V lost 7 bases and J lost 7, with 14 bases in between. The germline gives CDR1 SGHNT, CDR2 YENEEA. This CDR3 region has 12 residues. The CDR3 nucleotides read TGTGCCAGCACAGTGAGCGGGTCAGAGCAGTACTTC. The encoded protein is CASTVSGSEQYF.

This clonotype was seen only a few times. This chain joins TRBV27 and TRBJ2-7; tentative D call: TRBD1 (5 bases). The CDR3 runs to 14 residues. With 6 bases removed from V and 1 base from J, the gap between germline ends came to 13 bases. Germline V gene lookup returns CDR1 MNHEY and CDR2 SMNVEV (reference sequence). The CDR3 is CASRAREGSYEQYF. CDR3 bases: TGTGCCAGCAGGGCCAGGGAAGGATCCTACGAGCAGTACTTC.

This sequence joins TRBV29-1 and TRBJ2-2, with D hard to call. The V end was cut by 7 bases, the J end by 1 base, with 7 bases between. CDR3 length: 12 residues. Germline V gives CDR1 SQVTM, CDR2 ANQGSEA. This CDR3 reads CSAEQNTGELFF. The DNA for the CDR3 is TGCAGCGCCGAACAGAACACCGGGGAGCTGTTTTTT.

A few counts support this clonotype. The chain is built from TRBV7-2 and TRBJ1-1, with 9 bases that match TRBD1. The germline V gene has CDR1 SGHTA and CDR2 FQGNSA. This CDR3 comprises 14 residues. Trimming took 6 bases from V and 7 from J; bases not matched to a gene: 9. In DNA form, the CDR3 reads TGTGCCAGCAGAGAGACAGGGGGAGGCGATGAAGCTTTCTTT. This encodes CASRETGGGDEAFF.

DNA for the CDR3: TGCGCCAGCAGCCAAGAGCTGGGTTCGGGAGCAGATACGCAGTATTTT. It yields the protein CASSQELGSGADTQYF. The chain employs TRBV4-3 and TRBJ2-3; tentative D call: TRBD2 (6 bases). The V gene's germline CDR1 is LGHNA and CDR2 YSLEER. CDR3 size: 16 residues. V was cut by 0 bases and J by 4 bases, with 14 bases left in between.

This CDR3 reads CASRGGGTNEKLFF. Here the CDR3 DNA reads TGTGCCAGCAGGGGCGGAGGGACTAATGAAAAACTGTTTTTT. The chain couples TRBV2 to TRBJ1-4, with unresolved D. V was cut by 6 bases and J by 2 bases, with 10 bases left in between. The germline gives CDR1 SNHLY, CDR2 FYNNEI. This CDR3 region has 14 residues.

The chain links TRBV15 to TRBJ2-2; the D call may be TRBD1 or TRBD2 (6 bases each). The germline CDR1 and CDR2 sequences are LNHNV and YYDKDF (reference sequence). Trimming took off 5 bases at V and 2 bases at J, with 12 bases between the two ends. The CDR3 covers 15 residues. In DNA, the CDR3 is TGTGCCACCAGCTCTCCGGGGGCTAACACCGGGGAGCTGTTTTTT. Translated: CATSSPGANTGELFF. Drawing the rest from reference TRBV15 and TRBJ2-2, the complete variable domain is DAMVIQNPRYQVTQFGKPVTLSCSQTLNHNVMYWYQQKSSQAPKLLFHYYDKDFNNEADTPDNFQSRRPNTSFCFLDIRSPGLGDTAMYLCATSSPGANTGELFFGEGSRLTVL.

The gene calls are TRBV18 and TRBJ1-5; possible D gene TRBD1, 5 bases. Trimming shortened V by 5 bases and J by 1 base, and 12 bases separated the two germline ends. This CDR3 has 15 residues. CDR1 and CDR2 from the germline V gene are KGHSH and LQKENI. The CDR3 here is CASSDRDSSNQPQHF. The CDR3 nucleotides are TGTGCCAGCTCAGACCGGGACTCAAGCAATCAGCCCCAGCATTTT.